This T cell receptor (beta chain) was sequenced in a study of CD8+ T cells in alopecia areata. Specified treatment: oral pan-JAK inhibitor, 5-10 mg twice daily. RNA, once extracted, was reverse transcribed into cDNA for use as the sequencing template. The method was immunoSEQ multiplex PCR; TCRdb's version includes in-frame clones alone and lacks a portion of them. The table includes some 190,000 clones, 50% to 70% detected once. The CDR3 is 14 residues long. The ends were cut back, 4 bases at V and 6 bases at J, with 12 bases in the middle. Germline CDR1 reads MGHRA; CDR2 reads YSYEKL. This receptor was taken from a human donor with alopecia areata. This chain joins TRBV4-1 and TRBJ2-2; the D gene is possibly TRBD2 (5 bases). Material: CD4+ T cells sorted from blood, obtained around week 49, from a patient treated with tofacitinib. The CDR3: CASSRPTRSGELFF. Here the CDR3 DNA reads TGCGCCAGCAGCCGACCCACTAGGTCCGGGGAGCTGTTTTTT.